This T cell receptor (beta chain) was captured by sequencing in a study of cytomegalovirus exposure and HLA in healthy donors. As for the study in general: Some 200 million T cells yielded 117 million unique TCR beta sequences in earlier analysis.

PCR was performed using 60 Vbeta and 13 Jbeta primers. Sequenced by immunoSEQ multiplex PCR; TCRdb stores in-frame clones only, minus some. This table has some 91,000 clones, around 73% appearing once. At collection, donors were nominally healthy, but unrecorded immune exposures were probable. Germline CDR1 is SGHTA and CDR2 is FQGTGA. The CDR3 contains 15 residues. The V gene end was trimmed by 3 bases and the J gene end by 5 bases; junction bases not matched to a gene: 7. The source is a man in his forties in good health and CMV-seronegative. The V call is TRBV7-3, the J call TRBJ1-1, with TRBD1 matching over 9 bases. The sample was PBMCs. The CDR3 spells CASSLVGTGRTEAFF. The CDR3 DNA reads TGTGCCAGCAGCTTGGTTGGGACAGGGCGAACTGAAGCTTTCTTT.